This TCR beta chain is from a study of cytomegalovirus exposure and HLA in healthy donors. In the PCR, 60 Vbeta and 13 Jbeta primers were used. The method was immunoSEQ multiplex PCR; TCRdb's version includes in-frame clones alone and lacks a portion of them. The data show approximately 120,000 clones, and the top ten clones hold 2.5% to 3%. As concerns this clone: What it binds is unknown.

The CDR3 consists of 14 residues. In germline, CDR1 is SGHDN, CDR2 FVKESK. Between the trimmed V and J ends, which lost 5 bases and 8 bases, there was a span of 15 bases. These donors counted as nominally healthy when sampled, but unrecorded immune exposures were likely. Study outcomes and limitations: It was likely that a cluster of highly shared sequence variants was a sequencing artifact. Only CMV serostatus was available as immune exposure information. Prior analysis indicated that the majority of TCR beta V segments exhibited productivity approximately 87% or approximately 30% of the time.

V and J are TRBV14 and TRBJ2-2; D not resolved. The source is a young man in good health and CMV-seronegative. The sample consisted of PBMCs. The CDR3 loop is CASSARLLPGELFF. The CDR3 nucleotides are TGTGCCAGCAGCGCCCGACTGCTCCCGGGGGAGCTGTTTTTT.